This TCR beta chain appears in the sequencing data of a study of long-term antiretroviral therapy in people with HIV. General study findings and limits: Relative to control repertoires, HIV repertoires exhibited narrower CDR3 length ranges.

Researchers secured at least one pre-ART and at least two post-ART PBMC samples from each donor. For this clone: Its antigen remains unknown.

Germline V CDR1 and CDR2: SGHTA, FQGTGA. Trimming left V 5 bases short and J 0 bases short, with 11 bases between. This CDR3 region has 15 residues. The immunoSEQ assay was v3.0, run at survey level. Profiled with immunoSEQ multiplex PCR; TCRdb holds only in-frame clones, not every one. There are 25,000 to 30,000 clones in the sample; approximately 78% occur only once, and approximately 10% lies in the top ten. This TCR derives from a man between 40 and 49 years old with HIV. The chain is built from TRBV7-3 and TRBJ1-5, with D unclear. This sample comprised unsorted PBMCs, obtained 3 years after starting antiretroviral therapy. This CDR3 reads CASSLHRNSNQPQHF. In DNA, the CDR3 is TGTGCCAGCAGCCTCCACCGGAATAGCAATCAGCCCCAGCATTTT.